These T cell receptor beta chains were read from a single sample in a study of a mutant IDH1 vaccine in newly diagnosed glioma. TCRdb's table, derived via immunoSEQ multiplex PCR, lists solely in-frame clones and lacks some. The sample includes more than 60,000 clones, around 74% of them seen just once. No cognate antigen is known for these TCRs. The material was PBMCs, obtained from a glioma patient whose treatment included an IDH1 peptide vaccine. These receptors originate from a man aged 50-59 years with glioma. Each CDR3 is given with its conserved first and last residue. The D gene is left open where the match is weak. Only some rows state a clone size, as once, few, many or a class for expanded clones.

abundance,v_gene,d_gene,j_gene,CDR3nt,CDR3aa
-,TRBV6-1,TRBD2,TRBJ2-7,TGTGCCAGCAGTGCGCGGGAGCACTACGAGCAGTACTTC,CASSAREHYEQYF
-,TRBV30,TRBD1,TRBJ1-1,TGTGCCTGGGGGACAGGGGCCACTGAAGCTTTCTTT,CAWGTGATEAFF
-,TRBV18,-,TRBJ1-4,TGTGCCAGCTCACCAGTAACAGGGTCTAATGAAAAACTGTTTTTT,CASSPVTGSNEKLFF
-,TRBV27,TRBD1,TRBJ2-2,TGTGCCAGCAGTGCGGATGTGGACAGGGCCACCGGGGAGCTGTTTTTT,CASSADVDRATGELFF
few,TRBV2,TRBD1,TRBJ1-4,TGTGCCAGCAGGGGACAGGGGGCGCAGGAAAAACTGTTTTTT,CASRGQGAQEKLFF
-,TRBV19,TRBD1,TRBJ1-1,TGTGCCAGTATATCCGTGACAGGGGGCAACACTGAAGCTTTCTTT,CASISVTGGNTEAFF
-,TRBV5-4,-,TRBJ2-7,TGTGCCAGCAGCGTATTCCTACGGGAGCCCTACGAGCAGTACTTC,CASSVFLREPYEQYF
-,TRBV11-2,-,TRBJ1-1,TGTGCCAGCAGCTTATGGCAACAGACTGAAGCTTTCTTT,CASSLWQQTEAFF
-,TRBV10-3,TRBD1,TRBJ1-5,TGTGCCACCGGACAGGGCTTAAGTAGCAATCAGCCCCAGCATTTT,CATGQGLSSNQPQHF
few,TRBV7-2,-,TRBJ1-1,TGTGCCAGCAGCACACCACCGACGAACACTGAAGCTTTCTTT,CASSTPPTNTEAFF
-,TRBV7-8,-,TRBJ1-5,TGTGCCAGCAGCTTAGCGATGAGCAATCAGCCCCAGCATTTT,CASSLAMSNQPQHF
medium-sized,TRBV12-5,TRBD1,TRBJ2-2,TGTGCTAGTGGTTTGGCCGGGACAGTTAACGGGGAGCTGTTTTTT,CASGLAGTVNGELFF
-,TRBV6-6,-,TRBJ2-2,TGTGCCAGCACCCTGACATTGAACACCGGGGAGCTGTTTTTT,CASTLTLNTGELFF
-,TRBV7-8,TRBD1,TRBJ1-2,TGTGCCAGCAGCTTACAAGGGGGCCCACTTGGCTACACCTTC,CASSLQGGPLGYTF
-,TRBV28,TRBD1,TRBJ2-7,TGTGCCAGCAGTTTTCCCGACAGGGGCTACGAGCAGTACTTC,CASSFPDRGYEQYF
-,TRBV7-2,-,TRBJ2-7,TGTGCCAGCAGCTTAGTGGGAGGGGGCCCCTACGAGCAGTACTTC,CASSLVGGGPYEQYF
many,TRBV6-1,TRBD1,TRBJ1-2,TGTGCCACCCGACAGGGGACATTGGGCTACACCTTC,CATRQGTLGYTF
-,TRBV9,-,TRBJ2-6,TGTGCCAGCAGCGTAGAAAGCTCTGGGGCCAACGTCCTGACTTTC,CASSVESSGANVLTF
once,TRBV6-6,-,TRBJ1-2,TGTGCCAGCAACTCACGAGGCTTTGAAGGCTACACCTTC,CASNSRGFEGYTF
-,TRBV20-1,-,TRBJ1-4,TGCAGTGCAAGTAGGGACGCAAAACTGTTTTTT,CSASRDAKLFF
-,TRBV29-1,-,TRBJ2-7,TGCAGCGTGCGGGACACCACCTACGAGCAGTACTTC,CSVRDTTYEQYF
-,TRBV4-3,-,TRBJ1-3,TGCGCCAGCAGCCCGGGGAGGTCGGGGAACACCATATATTTT,CASSPGRSGNTIYF